This TCR beta chain was identified in a study of shared clonotypes between healthy human individuals. Study findings and constraints: Sampling included only blood; tissue repertoires likely differ. Having only a few donors restricted how much genetic and exposure-history diversity was captured.

Deep was the level at which the assay was run. TCRdb keeps only in-frame clones here, not all; method: immunoSEQ multiplex PCR. The sample shows some 2,000,000 clones, approximately 94% of them seen only once. As concerns this clone: The target antigen is unknown.

CDR1 is MNHNY, CDR2 SVGAGI, per germline (reference sequence). CDR3 length: 13 amino acids. V lost 2 bases to trimming and J lost 1 base, with 5 bases between them. The sequencing sample was made of naive CD4+ T cells sorted from blood. Subset of the sample: CD45RA+ positively selected. The chain joins TRBV6-6 to TRBJ1-1, with D maybe TRBD1 (5 bases). The sequence derives from a young man in good health. The CDR3: CASSYDRNTEAFF. DNA for the CDR3: TGTGCCAGCAGTTACGACAGGAACACTGAAGCTTTCTTT.